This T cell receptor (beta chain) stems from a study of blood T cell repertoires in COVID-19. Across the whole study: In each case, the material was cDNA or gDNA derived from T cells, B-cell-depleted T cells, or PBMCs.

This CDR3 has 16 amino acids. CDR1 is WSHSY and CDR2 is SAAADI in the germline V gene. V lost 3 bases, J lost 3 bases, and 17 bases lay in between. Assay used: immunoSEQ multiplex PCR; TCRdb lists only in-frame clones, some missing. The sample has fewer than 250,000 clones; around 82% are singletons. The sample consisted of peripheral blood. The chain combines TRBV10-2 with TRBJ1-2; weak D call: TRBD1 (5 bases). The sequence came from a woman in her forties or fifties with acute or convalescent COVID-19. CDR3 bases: TGCGCCAGCAGTGAAAGGGGCCGGGAGGGTCACTATGGCTACACCTTC. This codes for CASSERGREGHYGYTF.